A single T cell receptor beta chain is shown here with its context. It lacks a known antigen. Base qualities are not at hand, and no much larger clone is one base apart. The data originate from a study of cytomegalovirus exposure and HLA in healthy donors (dated 2017 in TCRdb). General notes on the study: An earlier analysis of several hundred of the donors reported 250 to 350 Gb of sequence data and 117 million unique TCR beta sequences from 150 million to 200 million T cells. The study combined high-throughput TCR immunosequencing, statistical association of individual TCRs with disease status, and machine learning to predict cytomegalovirus infection status. A later genetic analysis took genome-wide SNP genotypes for about 65% of the 666 donors and used that subset as a discovery cohort. In an earlier analysis of roughly 600 of the donors, high-throughput TCR beta sequencing was used to judge whether each TCR beta V gene segment behaved as functional or pseudogenic. The number of typed donors differed by locus: about 629-630 for A, B, C, DRB1 and DQB1; approximately 530 for DQA1; around 580 for DPA1; and roughly 470 for DPB1. Besides the first cohort of 666 subjects, a separate validation cohort made up of 120 or so different subjects was used. HLA typing included class I and class II loci at four-digit resolution. Of the 300 to 400 genotyped donors, over 65% fell in the genetic ancestry cluster associated with self-reported Caucasian donors. Rather than using new phenotypic data, the later analysis identified candidate immune exposures from TCR beta sequences and from how often those sequences occurred across donors. Because of strong linkage in the cohort, roughly 5 DR-DQ haplotypes were treated as single units for association and clustering. Every discovery cohort repertoire had been produced on one sequencing platform. Donor age, sex, ethnicity and CMV serostatus were compiled alongside the repertoire data. The study aimed to test whether signatures of past pathogen exposure could be identified by cataloging public T cell receptors. Roughly 300 gigabases of sequencing data and 75 million to 85 million unique TCR sequences made up an early release that covered approximately 700 HLA-typed donors. Among 398 genotyped donors of the cohort, an average of roughly 240,000 unique TCR beta nucleotide sequences were sequenced per donor, 15% to 20% of them non-productive. A later analysis re-analyzed previously published TCR beta repertoires from roughly 600 donors and added high-resolution HLA genotyping to study TCR occurrence patterns. The study used immunosequencing to profile the T cell repertoires of hundreds of subjects and linked those repertoires to cytomegalovirus serostatus. Overall study results and their limits: A later analysis reported that several top co-occurrence clusters appeared linked to parvovirus B19, influenza, CMV and Epstein-Barr virus. A later analysis found that TCR association rates varied across HLA loci, with DRB1 alleles showing the most associated TCRs and HLA-C alleles the fewest. A further reported finding was that TCR beta sequences accurately predicted the HLA-A and HLA-B alleles for most subjects in the first cohort. The presence/absence analyses assumed that sequencing depth was roughly uniform across donors, and that assumption may not be true. In the study, about 150 TCR beta chains were listed as associated with cytomegalovirus. A later analysis associated 15,000 or so TCR beta sequences with specific HLA alleles at a false discovery rate of 0.05. In both the original and validation cohorts, the classifier was reported to diagnose cytomegalovirus status with high specificity and sensitivity. Most TCR sequences were seen in very few donors, while some public TCRs were found in many individuals. In this cohort, only TCR beta chains were sequenced, and detectable features were limited by the absence of alpha or paired-chain data. Linkage disequilibrium might explain the correlated functional status among segregating V segments, but an unknown experimental factor could not be excluded. CMV serostatus was the only immune exposure information available for the cohort. In vitro tests confirmed that a few of the cytomegalovirus-associated TCR beta chains recognize cytomegalovirus antigens. Seventeen rarely observed V segments, including chromosome 9 orphons, were excluded from the earlier analysis of several hundred of the donors because counts were too low. Because HLA typing was missing for some donors at each locus, association tests included only the typed subset. The authors suggested that the approach could potentially be generalized to other disease states and immunological phenotypes. An association between a missense DCLRE1C variant and V-gene and J-gene trimming of TCR beta chains was found in a later genetic analysis and replicated in an independent cohort. Assigning TCR associations to individual alleles was difficult when HLA alleles, especially DR and DQ, strongly co-occurred. Some IMGT-functional V segments, including TRBV6-2 and TRBV6-3, could not be told apart with the 87-base-pair reads, so those segments were excluded. In a later analysis, HLA-associated TCR beta chains showed more clonal expansion and lower generation probabilities than non-associated chains that were equally common. According to a later analysis, most CMV-associated TCR beta chains appeared to be HLA-restricted, and the HLA associations seemed to be driven largely by CMV exposure. The sequencing pipeline was judged likely to have produced a cluster of highly shared sequence variants as a technical artifact. In a later genetic analysis, fewer N-insertions in productive TCRs were reported among donors in an Asian-associated ancestry cluster than the 666-donor mean. An earlier analysis of several hundred of the donors showed that most TCR beta V segments appeared in productive rearrangements either about 87% or about 30% of the time, which broadly matched IMGT annotations.

Library preparation employed the immunoSEQ multiplex PCR assay. For the multiplex PCR, a mixture combining 60 forward primers for TCR Vbeta segments and 13 reverse primers for TCR Jbeta segments was used. The CDR3 region of rearranged TCR beta genes was amplified from genomic DNA by a multiplex PCR assay. The amplified TCR beta libraries were sequenced on the Illumina HiSeq System as 87-base-pair reads. The original pipeline was this. Across the 666 repertoires, a later analysis counted about 81 million unique TCR beta chains, approximately 12 million of which were shared by at least two donors. Raw reads were error-corrected and collapsed into unique sequences by a nearest-neighbor algorithm in which closely related sequences were merged to remove PCR and sequencing errors. V, D and J gene segments were assigned by aligning CDR3 sequences to IMGT reference sequences. For a sequence to be retained, at least a six-nucleotide match to both a V gene segment and a J gene segment was required. Rearrangements were called productive when the CDR3 lacked stop codons and stayed in frame with V and J; all others were non-productive. Following IMGT convention, CDR3 was defined as the stretch from the second conserved V-encoded cysteine up to the conserved J-encoded phenylalanine. In an earlier analysis of roughly 580 of the donors, sequences lacking an unambiguous match to a single V gene segment were excluded. In an earlier analysis of 450 to 700 of the donors, V segments were called functional above 56.7% productive rearrangements and were called segregating when the between-donor standard deviation exceeded 5%. A statistical classification framework was developed to diagnose cytomegalovirus status using the catalog of TCR beta chain sequences. V and J gene assignment, in a later analysis, came from comparing TCR nucleotide sequences with IMGT/GENE-DB human TR gene sequences. Using the TCRdist pipeline, a later analysis assigned CDR3 sequences along with most-parsimonious VDJ recombination scenarios. A later analysis defined each TCR beta chain by its CDR3 amino acid sequence plus V-gene family, and excluded reads lacking a unique V-gene family. To address suspected cross-contamination and a sequencing artifact, a later analysis removed around 600 highly shared, low-generation-probability nucleotide sequences. In a later analysis, a clonal expansion index for each public chain was calculated from normalized within-repertoire ranks of inferred template counts. Generation probabilities in a later analysis came from a VDJ recombination model fitted to out-of-frame rearrangements, and those results were checked against IGoR. A later analysis scored TCR-TCR, TCR-HLA and TCR-CMV co-occurrence with hypergeometric tests, applying a repertoire-size bias correction to TCR pairs. A later analysis estimated false discovery rates by permuting HLA or CMV assignments 20 times. A later analysis grouped co-occurring TCRs with DBSCAN, adding TCRdist sequence similarity when clustering within HLA-allele-positive subsets. For co-occurrence clustering, repertoires with fewer than 30,000 or more than 120,000 public chains were excluded, along with four to six repertoires with anomalous nucleotide sharing. This immuneACCESS table, as held by TCRdb, lists in-frame sequences with V and J called but not all clones. Of the missing ones, under half trace to an unresolved V gene in checked studies; the others have no known cause. V, J and clone size are those of that table, while D and trimming were read from the DNA. Present in this sample are some 240,000 clones, about 93% of which were seen just once. About 1.8% of the sample comes from the top ten.

The cohort was made up of roughly 670 healthy bone marrow donors. At the time of sampling, every cohort member was nominally healthy, though immune exposures that went unrecorded were likely present. The donor tested CMV seronegative, placing the donor among the roughly 400 seronegative members of the cohort. Each donor provided a peripheral blood sample, and peripheral blood mononuclear cells were used for TCR beta sequencing. The Qiagen DNeasy Blood Extraction Kit was used to extract genomic DNA from the blood cell samples. Counted from cysteine to phenylalanine, this CDR3 has 17 amino acids. CDR3 DNA only is kept here, 51 bases in frame from base 1. Reading the germline V gene (reference sequence) gives CDR1 MNHEY and CDR2 SMNVEV. V is pared back by 7 bases and J by 0 bases, with 16 bases lying between the germline termini.

The origin of this receptor is a girl aged 2-15 years in good health and CMV-seronegative. The chain links TRBV27 with TRBJ1-6; the D gene is possibly TRBD1, with 5 bases matching. What was sequenced was PBMCs. The encoded CDR3 is CASTHAGGISYNSPLHF. The DNA sequence is as follows: TGTGCCAGCACCCATGCGGGGGGGATCTCCTATAATTCACCCCTCCACTTT.